This T cell receptor beta chain is drawn from a study of T cells in women clearing cervical HPV infection. On this clone: The CDR3 extends 3 residues past the end of the read, so its final part is completed from the germline J gene.

Sequencing used immunoSEQ multiplex PCR; TCRdb keeps in-frame clones, though not all of them. This sample contains 25,000 to 35,000 clones. The germline CDR1 and CDR2 sequences are LNHDA and SQIVND (reference sequence). Trimming stripped 7 bases from V and 6 bases from J, with 16 bases between. The CDR3 spans 13 residues. This clonotype originated in a woman between 18 and 75 years old with a cervical HPV16 infection that either progressed to CIN3+ or cleared (not recorded which). V gene TRBV19 combines with J gene TRBJ2-7; D is tentatively TRBD1 or TRBD2 (5 bases each). The sample taken for sequencing was blood buffy coat. The CDR3 sequence is CASKTTEGREQYF. CDR3 bases read: TGTGCCAGTAAAACGACAGAGGGTCGCGAG. The whole variable domain, remainder taken from reference TRBV19 and TRBJ2-7, is DGGITQSPKYLFRKEGQNVTLSCEQNLNHDAMYWYRQDPGQGLRLIYYSQIVNDFQKGDIAEGYSVSREKKESFPLTVTSAQKNPTAFYLCASKTTEGREQYFGPGTRLTVT.